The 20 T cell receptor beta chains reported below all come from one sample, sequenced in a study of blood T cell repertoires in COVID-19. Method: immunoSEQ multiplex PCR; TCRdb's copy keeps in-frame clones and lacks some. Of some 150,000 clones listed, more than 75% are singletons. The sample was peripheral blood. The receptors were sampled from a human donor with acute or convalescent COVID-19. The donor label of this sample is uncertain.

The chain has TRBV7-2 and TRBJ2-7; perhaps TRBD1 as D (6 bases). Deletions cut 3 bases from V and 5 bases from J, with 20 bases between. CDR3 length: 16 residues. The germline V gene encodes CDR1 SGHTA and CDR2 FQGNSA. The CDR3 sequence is CASSFEWRPGADEQYF. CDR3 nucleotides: TGTGCCAGCAGCTTTGAGTGGCGGCCAGGGGCGGACGAGCAGTACTTC.

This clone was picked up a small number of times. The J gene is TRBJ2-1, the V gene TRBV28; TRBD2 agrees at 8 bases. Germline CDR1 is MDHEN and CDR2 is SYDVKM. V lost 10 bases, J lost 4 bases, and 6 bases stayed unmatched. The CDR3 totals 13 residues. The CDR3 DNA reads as TGTGCCACCGAGCGGGGGCCTTACAATGAGCAGTTCTTC. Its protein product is CATERGPYNEQFF.

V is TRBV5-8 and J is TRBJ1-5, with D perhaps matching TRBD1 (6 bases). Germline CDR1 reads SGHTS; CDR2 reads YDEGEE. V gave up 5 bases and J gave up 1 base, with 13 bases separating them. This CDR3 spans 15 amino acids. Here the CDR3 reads CASRPGQLSNQPQHF. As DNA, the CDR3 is TGTGCCAGCAGACCCGGACAGTTGAGCAATCAGCCCCAGCATTTT.

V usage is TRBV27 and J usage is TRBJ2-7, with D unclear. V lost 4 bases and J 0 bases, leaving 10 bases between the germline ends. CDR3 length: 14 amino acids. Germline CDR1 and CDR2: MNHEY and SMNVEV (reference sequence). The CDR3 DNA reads TGTGCCAGCAGTTACCCGCACGGCTCCTACGAGCAGTACTTC. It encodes CASSYPHGSYEQYF.

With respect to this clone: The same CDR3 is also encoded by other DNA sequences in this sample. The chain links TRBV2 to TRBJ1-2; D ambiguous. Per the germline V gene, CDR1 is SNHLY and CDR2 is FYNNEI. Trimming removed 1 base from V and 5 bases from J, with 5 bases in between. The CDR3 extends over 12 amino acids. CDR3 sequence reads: CASSEGQYGYTF. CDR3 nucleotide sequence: TGTGCCAGCAGTGAAGGCCAGTATGGCTACACCTTC.

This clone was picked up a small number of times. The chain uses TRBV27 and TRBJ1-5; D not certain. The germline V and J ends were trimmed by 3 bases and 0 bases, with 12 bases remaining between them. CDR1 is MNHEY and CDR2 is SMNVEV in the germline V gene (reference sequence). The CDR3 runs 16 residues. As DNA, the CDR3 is TGTGCCAGCAGTTTTTCTCCGTTAGATAGCAATCAGCCCCAGCATTTT. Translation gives CASSFSPLDSNQPQHF.

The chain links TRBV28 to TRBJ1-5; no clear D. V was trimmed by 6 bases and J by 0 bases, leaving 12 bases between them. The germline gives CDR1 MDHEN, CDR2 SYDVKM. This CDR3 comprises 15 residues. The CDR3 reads CASSTKAGSNQPQHF. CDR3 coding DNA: TGTGCCAGCAGCACGAAAGCAGGTAGCAATCAGCCCCAGCATTTT.

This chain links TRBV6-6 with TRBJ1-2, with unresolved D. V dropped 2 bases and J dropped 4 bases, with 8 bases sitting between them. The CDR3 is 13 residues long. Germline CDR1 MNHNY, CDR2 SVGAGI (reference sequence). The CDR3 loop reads CASSYEDTYGYTF. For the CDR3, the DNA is TGTGCCAGCAGTTACGAGGATACCTATGGCTACACCTTC.

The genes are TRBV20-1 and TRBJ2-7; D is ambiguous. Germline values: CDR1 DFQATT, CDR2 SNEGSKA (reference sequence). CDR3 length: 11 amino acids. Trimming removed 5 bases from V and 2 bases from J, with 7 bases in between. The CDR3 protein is CSAGDTYEQYF. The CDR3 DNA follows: TGCAGTGCTGGCGACACCTACGAGCAGTACTTC.

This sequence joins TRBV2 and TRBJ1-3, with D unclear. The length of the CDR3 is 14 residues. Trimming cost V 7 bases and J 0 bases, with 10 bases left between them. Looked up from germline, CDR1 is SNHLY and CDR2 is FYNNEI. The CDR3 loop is CASTLVLSGNTIYF. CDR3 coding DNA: TGTGCCAGCACCTTAGTCCTCTCTGGAAACACCATATATTTT.

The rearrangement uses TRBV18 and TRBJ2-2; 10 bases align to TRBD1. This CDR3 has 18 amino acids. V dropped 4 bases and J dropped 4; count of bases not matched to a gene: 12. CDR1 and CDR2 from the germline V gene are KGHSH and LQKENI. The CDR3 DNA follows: TGTGCCAGCTCACTCAACATTCCGGGACAGGGGTTCACCGGGGAGCTGTTTTTT. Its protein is CASSLNIPGQGFTGELFF.

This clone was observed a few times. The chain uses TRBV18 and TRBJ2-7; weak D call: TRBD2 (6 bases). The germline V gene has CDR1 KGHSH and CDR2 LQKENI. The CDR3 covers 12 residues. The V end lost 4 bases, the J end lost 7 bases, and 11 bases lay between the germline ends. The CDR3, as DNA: TGTGCCAGCTCACTATGGGGGAGGGAGCAGTACTTC. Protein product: CASSLWGREQYF. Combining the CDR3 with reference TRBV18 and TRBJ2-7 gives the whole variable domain NAGVMQNPRHLVRRRGQEARLRCSPMKGHSHVYWYRQLPEEGLKFMVYLQKENIIDESGMPKERFSAEFPKEGPSILRIQQVVRGDSAAYFCASSLWGREQYFGPGTRLTVT.

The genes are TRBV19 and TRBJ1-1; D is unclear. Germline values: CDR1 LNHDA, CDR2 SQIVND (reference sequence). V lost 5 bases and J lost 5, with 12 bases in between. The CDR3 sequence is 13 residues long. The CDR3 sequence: CASSPTPLTEAFF. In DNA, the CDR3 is TGTGCCAGTAGTCCTACTCCCTTAACTGAAGCTTTCTTT.

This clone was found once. CDR3 bases: TGTGCCAGCAGCACTTTAACCCCCGGTGGAGTAACCCGGGAAAAACTGTTTTTT. This translates into CASSTLTPGGVTREKLFF. This chain links TRBV3-1 (or the pseudogene TRBV3-2) with TRBJ1-4; D is unresolved. V was cut by 5 bases and J by 8 bases, with 27 bases left in between. This CDR3 has 18 amino acids. Per germline, CDR1 LGHDT and CDR2 YNNKEL (reference sequence).

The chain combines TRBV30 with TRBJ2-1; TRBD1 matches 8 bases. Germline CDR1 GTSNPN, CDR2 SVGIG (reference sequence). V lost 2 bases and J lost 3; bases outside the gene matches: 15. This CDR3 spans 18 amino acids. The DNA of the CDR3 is TGTGCCTGGAGTCTGGACAGGGCCGGTATCTACCTCTACAATGAGCAGTTCTTC. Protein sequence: CAWSLDRAGIYLYNEQFF.

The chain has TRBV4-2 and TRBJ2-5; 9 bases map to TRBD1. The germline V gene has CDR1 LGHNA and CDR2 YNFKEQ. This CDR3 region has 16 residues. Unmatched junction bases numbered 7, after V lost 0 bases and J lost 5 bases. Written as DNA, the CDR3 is TGTGCCAGCAGCCAAGATTGGGACAGGGACACGGAGACCCAGTACTTC. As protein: CASSQDWDRDTETQYF.

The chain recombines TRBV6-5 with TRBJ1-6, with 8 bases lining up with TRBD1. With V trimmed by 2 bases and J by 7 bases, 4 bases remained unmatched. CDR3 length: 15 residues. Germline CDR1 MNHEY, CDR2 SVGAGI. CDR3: CASSYETGVNSPLHF. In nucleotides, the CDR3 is TGTGCCAGCAGTTACGAGACAGGGGTCAATTCACCCCTCCACTTT.

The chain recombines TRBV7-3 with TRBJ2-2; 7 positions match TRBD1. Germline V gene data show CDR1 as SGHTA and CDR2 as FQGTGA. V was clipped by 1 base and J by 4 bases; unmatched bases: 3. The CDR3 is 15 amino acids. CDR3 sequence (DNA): TGTGCCAGCAGCTTAAGAGGGGGCTCCACCGGGGAGCTGTTTTTT. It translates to CASSLRGGSTGELFF.

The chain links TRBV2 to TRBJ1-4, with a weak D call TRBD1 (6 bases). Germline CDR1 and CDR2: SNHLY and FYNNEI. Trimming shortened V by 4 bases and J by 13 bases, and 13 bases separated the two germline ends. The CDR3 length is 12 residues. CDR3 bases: TGTGCCAGCAGTGCCACAGGGAACTTACTGTTTTTT. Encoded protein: CASSATGNLLFF.

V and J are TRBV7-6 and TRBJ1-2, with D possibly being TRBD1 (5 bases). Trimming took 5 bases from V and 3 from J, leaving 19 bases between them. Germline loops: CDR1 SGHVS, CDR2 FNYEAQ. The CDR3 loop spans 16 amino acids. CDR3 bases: TGTGCCAGCAGCCCTCCATTGGGGCAGAACTACTATGGCTACACCTTC. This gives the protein CASSPPLGQNYYGYTF.